This T cell receptor beta chain was identified in a study of T cells expressing NK-cell markers. About this clonotype: What it binds is not known.

TCRdb reprocessed the 5' RACE reads; each CDR3 protein has one entry and no DNA is given. Its clone listing holds approximately 550,000 distinct CDR3 sequences. CDR1 and CDR2 (germline): LGHNA, YSLEER. The CDR3 sequence is 14 residues long. General observations from the study: Five or six donors showed dominant NKG2C+ clonotypes comprising roughly 1.0-7.0% of their CD8+ T cells.

J is TRBJ2-7 and V is TRBV4-3; TCRdb's D call, TRBD2, is unchecked because there is no DNA. Source material: blood T cells: a sorted CD56 or NKG2C T cell subset, CD4+ or CD8+ T cells, or bulk PBMC T cells (not recorded which). The receptor was derived from a man aged 18 to 29 in good health. The CDR3 region is CASSQEKAEGEQYF.